This record covers a single T cell receptor beta chain. Antigen unknown. This sample is drawn from a study of T cells in tuberculosis. Study in general: IGRA-negative adolescents, IGRA-positive adolescents with latent tuberculosis and adults with active tuberculosis formed this South African cohort.

CDR3 length: 15 residues. Germline CDR1 and CDR2: SGDLS and YYNGEE. Germline trimming cut 3 bases from V and 5 bases from J; bases unmatched to any gene: 6. Study-level findings and limits: Smaller distances to GMM-specific TCRs suggested their expansion in active tuberculosis.

Sequencing was performed with immunoSEQ multiplex PCR; in TCRdb, only in-frame clones are kept and a portion is missing. The table lists tens of thousands of clones, nearly 95% of them singletons. V and J are TRBV9 and TRBJ1-1, with 11 bases matching TRBD1. The specimen sequenced was PBMCs. This clonotype was obtained from a donor aged 10 to 29 with latent tuberculosis or without tuberculosis infection. The CDR3 is CASSGPRDRGTEAFF. The CDR3 DNA sequence: TGTGCCAGCAGCGGCCCTCGGGACAGGGGGACTGAAGCTTTCTTT. The whole variable domain, filled in from reference TRBV9 and TRBJ1-1, reads DSGVTQTPKHLITATGQRVTLRCSPRSGDLSVYWYQQSLDQGLQFLIQYYNGEERAKGNILERFSAQQFPDLHSELNLSSLELGDSALYFCASSGPRDRGTEAFFGQGTRLTVV.